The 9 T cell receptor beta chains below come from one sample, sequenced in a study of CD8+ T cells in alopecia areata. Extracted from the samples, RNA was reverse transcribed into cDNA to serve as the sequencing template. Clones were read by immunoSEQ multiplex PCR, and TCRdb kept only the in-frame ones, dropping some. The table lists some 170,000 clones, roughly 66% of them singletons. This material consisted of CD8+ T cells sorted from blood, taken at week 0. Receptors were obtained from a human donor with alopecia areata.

This CDR3 reads CASSLGLQGSNYGYTF. CDR3 bases: TGTGCCAGCAGCTTGGGTTTGCAGGGGTCCAACTATGGCTACACCTTC. This sequence joins TRBV5-6 and TRBJ1-2, with a weak D call TRBD1 (6 bases). With 0 bases removed from V and 2 bases from J, the gap between germline ends came to 14 bases. This CDR3 has 16 residues. Germline loops: CDR1 SGHDT, CDR2 YYEEEE.

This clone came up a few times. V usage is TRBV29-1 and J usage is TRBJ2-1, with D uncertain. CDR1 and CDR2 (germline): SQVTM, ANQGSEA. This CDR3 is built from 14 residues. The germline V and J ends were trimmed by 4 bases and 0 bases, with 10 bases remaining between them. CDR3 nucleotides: TGCAGCGTTGGGGCTTACCCCTCCTACAATGAGCAGTTCTTC. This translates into CSVGAYPSYNEQFF.

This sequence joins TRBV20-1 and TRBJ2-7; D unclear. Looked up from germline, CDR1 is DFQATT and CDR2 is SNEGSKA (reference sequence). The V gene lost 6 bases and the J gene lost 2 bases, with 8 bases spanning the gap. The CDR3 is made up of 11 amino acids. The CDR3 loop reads CSARATYEQYF. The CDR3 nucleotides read TGCAGTGCAAGGGCCACCTACGAGCAGTACTTC.

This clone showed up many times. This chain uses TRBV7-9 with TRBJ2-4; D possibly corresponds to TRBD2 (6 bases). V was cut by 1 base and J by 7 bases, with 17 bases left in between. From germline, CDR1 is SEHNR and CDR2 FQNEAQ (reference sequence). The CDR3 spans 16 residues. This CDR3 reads CASSLVLAGLGNIQYF. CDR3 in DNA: TGTGCCAGCAGCTTAGTGTTGGCGGGGCTAGGGAACATTCAGTACTTC. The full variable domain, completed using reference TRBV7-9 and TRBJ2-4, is DTGVSQNPRHKITKRGQNVTFRCDPISEHNRLYWYRQTLGQGPEFLTYFQNEAQLEKSRLLSDRFSAERPKGSFSTLEIQRTEQGDSAMYLCASSLVLAGLGNIQYFGAGTRLSVL.

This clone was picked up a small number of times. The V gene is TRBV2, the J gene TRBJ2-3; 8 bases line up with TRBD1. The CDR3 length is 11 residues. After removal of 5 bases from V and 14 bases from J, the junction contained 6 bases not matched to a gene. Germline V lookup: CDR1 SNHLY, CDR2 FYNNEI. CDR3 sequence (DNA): TGTGCCAGCAGTAACGGGGACAGGAGGTATTTT. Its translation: CASSNGDRRYF.

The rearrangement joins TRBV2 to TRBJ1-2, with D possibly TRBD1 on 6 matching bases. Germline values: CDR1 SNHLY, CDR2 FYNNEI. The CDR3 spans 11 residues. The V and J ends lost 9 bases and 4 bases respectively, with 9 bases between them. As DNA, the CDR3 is TGTGCCAGTCCGGGGGCCTATGGCTACACCTTC. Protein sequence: CASPGAYGYTF. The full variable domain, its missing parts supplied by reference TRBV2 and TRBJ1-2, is EPEVTQTPSHQVTQMGQEVILRCVPISNHLYFYWYRQILGQKVEFLVSFYNNEISEKSEIFDDQFSVERPDGSNFTLKIRSTKLEDSAMYFCASPGAYGYTFGSGTRLTVV.

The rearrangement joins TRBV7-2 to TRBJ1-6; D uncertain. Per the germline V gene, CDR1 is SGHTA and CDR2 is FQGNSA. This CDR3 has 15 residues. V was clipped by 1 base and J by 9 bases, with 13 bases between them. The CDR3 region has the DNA TGTGCCAGCAGCTTAGTGGTAGGGCAAGGTTCACCCCTCCACTTT. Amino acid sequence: CASSLVVGQGSPLHF.

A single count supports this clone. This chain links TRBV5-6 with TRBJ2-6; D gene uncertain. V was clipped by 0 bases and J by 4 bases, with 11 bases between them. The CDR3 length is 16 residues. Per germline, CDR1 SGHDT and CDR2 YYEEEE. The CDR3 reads CASSLAIVTGANVLTF. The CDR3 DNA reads TGTGCCAGCAGCTTGGCCATCGTAACCGGGGCCAACGTCCTGACTTTC.

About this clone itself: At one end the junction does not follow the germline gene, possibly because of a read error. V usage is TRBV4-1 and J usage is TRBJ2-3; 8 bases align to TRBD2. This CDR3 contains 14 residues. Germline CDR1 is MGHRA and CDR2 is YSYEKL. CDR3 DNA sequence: TGTGCCAGCAGCCCGGGGGGGCCTGCAGATACGCAGTATTTT. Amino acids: CASSPGGPADTQYF.